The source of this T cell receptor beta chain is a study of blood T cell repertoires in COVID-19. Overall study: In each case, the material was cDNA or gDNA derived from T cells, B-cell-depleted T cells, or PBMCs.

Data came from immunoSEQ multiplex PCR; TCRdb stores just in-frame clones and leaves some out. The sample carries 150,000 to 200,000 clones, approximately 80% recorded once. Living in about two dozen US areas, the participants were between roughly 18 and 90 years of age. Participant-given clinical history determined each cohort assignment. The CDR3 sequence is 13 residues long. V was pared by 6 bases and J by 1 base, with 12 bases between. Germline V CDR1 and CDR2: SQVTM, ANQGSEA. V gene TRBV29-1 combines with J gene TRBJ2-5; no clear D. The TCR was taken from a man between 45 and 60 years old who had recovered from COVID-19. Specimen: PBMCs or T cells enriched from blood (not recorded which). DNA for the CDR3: TGCAGCGTGGCCAATTCCCCCCAAGAGACCCAGTACTTC. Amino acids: CSVANSPQETQYF.